This T cell receptor (beta chain) is from a study of graft-versus-host responses after intestinal transplantation. As for the study in general: All recipients got anti-thymocyte globulin induction, then tacrolimus and steroids for 2 to 4 years.

Per germline, CDR1 SGHAT and CDR2 FQDESV (reference sequence). This CDR3 is 14 amino acids long. Trimming took 2 bases from V and 7 from J; bases not matched to a gene: 7. Remarks on this clone: The antigen remains undetermined.

Findings and caveats of the study: After transplant, early declines in HvG clones were associated with peak levels of circulating GvH clones.

The method was immunoSEQ multiplex PCR; TCRdb's version includes in-frame clones alone and lacks a portion of them. The sample includes under 95,000 clones, around 89% of them seen just once. The source of this sequence is a human donor who was the organ donor for an intestinal transplant. Source: unstimulated CD4+ T cells sorted from spleen or lymph node cells, taken before transplant. The chain uses TRBV11-1 and TRBJ2-5; TRBD2 aligns across 7 bases. CDR3 sequence (DNA): TGTGCCAGCAGCTTACGGGGGAGGGAGACGACCCAGTACTTC. Protein sequence: CASSLRGRETTQYF.